The 5 T cell receptor beta chains reported below all come from one sample, sequenced in a study of Ad26.COV2.S vaccination and SARS-CoV-2 variants. Repertoires were generated with immunoSEQ multiplex PCR, while TCRdb's copy carries only in-frame clones and drops some. The sample lists some 45,000 clones, roughly 83% seen once, with around half in the top ten. The specimen comprised peripheral blood, sampled after recovery from COVID-19. These TCRs come from a human donor who had recovered from COVID-19.

The chain employs TRBV2 and TRBJ1-1; D is unresolved. Germline lookup yields CDR1 SNHLY and CDR2 FYNNEI. V gave up 2 bases and J gave up 4 bases, with 14 bases separating them. The CDR3 totals 15 residues. DNA for the CDR3: TGTGCCAGCAGTGAATATCCCCAGGATAGCACTGAAGCTTTCTTT. Protein product: CASSEYPQDSTEAFF.

The rearrangement joins TRBV11-2 to TRBJ1-1; no definite D call. Trimming pared 2 bases from V and 1 base from J, leaving 17 bases between. The CDR3 is made up of 17 amino acids. CDR1 and CDR2 (germline): SGHAT, FQNNGV. The CDR3 spells CASSLRGRAAQNTEAFF. In nucleotides, the CDR3 is TGTGCCAGCAGCTTAAGAGGCCGGGCAGCGCAGAACACTGAAGCTTTCTTT.

V is TRBV24-1 and J is TRBJ1-2; D not resolved. V lost 9 bases and J 1 base, leaving 8 bases between the germline ends. This CDR3 comprises 12 residues. Germline values: CDR1 KGHDR, CDR2 SFDVKD. CDR3 residues: CATFDGNYGYTF. The CDR3 bases are TGTGCCACCTTTGACGGTAACTATGGCTACACCTTC.

This chain joins TRBV21-1 and TRBJ1-5; the D call of TRBD1 is as the table states it, not checked on the DNA. TRBV21-1 is given as a pseudogene. CDR3 length: 17 residues. The CDR3 protein is CASRTDRDRESNQPQHF. For the CDR3, the DNA is TGTGCCAGCAGAACCGACCGGGACAGGGAGAGCAATCAGCCCCAGCATTTT.

J is TRBJ1-3 and V is TRBV2; a weak D match, TRBD1 (5 bases). This CDR3 spans 15 amino acids. CDR1 and CDR2 (germline): SNHLY, FYNNEI. Between the trimmed V and J ends, which lost 5 bases and 0 bases, there was a span of 11 bases. The CDR3 reads CASSRGSSSGNTIYF. The CDR3 bases are TGTGCCAGCAGTAGGGGCTCAAGCTCTGGAAACACCATATATTTT.